This T cell receptor (beta chain) was found in a study of cytomegalovirus exposure and HLA in healthy donors. On the study more broadly: Caucasian-associated ancestry cluster membership applied to less than 85% of several hundred genotyped donors.

Germline CDR1 reads MNHEY; CDR2 reads SVGAGI. The V gene lost 6 bases and the J gene lost 3 bases, with 6 bases spanning the gap. This CDR3 region has 11 residues. Study-wide results and limits: Immune exposure data for these donors was limited to CMV serostatus. In a later analysis, HLA-C alleles had the fewest associated TCRs, DRB1 alleles the most.

The primer mix had 60 Vbeta and 13 Jbeta primers. The assay was immunoSEQ multiplex PCR, and TCRdb's table has in-frame clones only and misses some. This sample carries roughly 150,000 clones, over 80% of them seen once, and the ten largest clones take 0.95% to 1.5%. On this clone itself: Its cognate antigen is unknown.

V gene TRBV6-5 combines with J gene TRBJ2-7, with D hard to call. Sequencing was carried out using PBMCs. This clonotype was obtained from a boy younger than 10 in good health and CMV-seronegative. The CDR3 is CASSSDYEQYF. The DNA of the CDR3 is TGTGCCAGCAGCTCAGACTACGAGCAGTACTTC.